The 28 T cell receptor beta chains presented below share a single source sample, sequenced in a study of blood T cell repertoires in COVID-19. Clones were sequenced by immunoSEQ multiplex PCR, and TCRdb holds only the in-frame ones, with some missing. The table shows over 250,000 clones, with over 75% occurring only once. The sample taken for sequencing was peripheral blood. These receptors were collected from a woman aged 45-60 years with acute or convalescent COVID-19.

The chain couples TRBV5-6 to TRBJ1-1; no definite D call. Deletions cut 0 bases from V and 4 bases from J, with 10 bases between. The germline V gene encodes CDR1 SGHDT and CDR2 YYEEEE. This CDR3 comprises 14 residues. CDR3 sequence (DNA): TGTGCCAGCAGCTTGGTCGCGGGTTCCACTGAAGCTTTCTTT. Protein: CASSLVAGSTEAFF. Complete variable domain (other parts from reference TRBV5-6 and TRBJ1-1): DAGVTQSPTHLIKTRGQQVTLRCSPKSGHDTVSWYQQALGQGPQFIFQYYEEEERQRGNFPDRFSGHQFPNYSSELNVNALLLGDSALYLCASSLVAGSTEAFFGQGTRLTVV.

This chain links TRBV4-1 with TRBJ1-5; D is possibly TRBD1 (6 bases). The ends were cut back, 4 bases at V and 4 bases at J, with 14 bases in the middle. This CDR3 contains 15 residues. Germline CDR1 is MGHRA and CDR2 is YSYEKL. The CDR3 sequence is CASSPRDTINQPQHF. For the CDR3, the DNA is TGCGCCAGCAGCCCACGGGACACTATAAATCAGCCCCAGCATTTT.

J is TRBJ1-5 and V is TRBV28, with D uncertain. CDR1 is MDHEN and CDR2 is SYDVKM in the germline V gene. The germline V and J ends were trimmed by 9 bases and 4 bases, with 13 bases remaining between them. The CDR3 totals 13 residues. CDR3: CASHIQTNQPQHF. The CDR3 DNA sequence: TGTGCCAGTCATATCCAGACTAATCAGCCCCAGCATTTT.

The chain is built from TRBV7-2 and TRBJ2-3, with TRBD2 identical over 9 bases. Trimming took 0 bases from V and 4 from J; bases not matched to a gene: 11. CDR1 is SGHTA, CDR2 FQGNSA, per germline. This CDR3 is built from 18 residues. The CDR3 sequence: CASSLAPASGVGPDTQYF. As DNA, the CDR3 is TGTGCCAGCAGCTTAGCCCCGGCTAGCGGGGTAGGTCCAGATACGCAGTATTTT. Combining the CDR3 with reference TRBV7-2 and TRBJ2-3 gives the whole variable domain GAGVSQSPSNKVTEKGKDVELRCDPISGHTALYWYRQSLGQGLEFLIYFQGNSAPDKSGLPSDRFSAERTGGSVSTLTIQRTQQEDSAVYLCASSLAPASGVGPDTQYFGPGTRLTVL.

CDR3 region: CATSGVAGQETQYF. The CDR3 DNA reads TGTGCCACCAGTGGGGTAGCGGGACAGGAGACCCAGTACTTC. The rearrangement links TRBV24-1 to TRBJ2-5; a possible D gene is TRBD2 (8 bases). Trimming shortened V by 5 bases and J by 5 bases, and 14 bases separated the two germline ends. The CDR3 loop spans 14 amino acids. The germline gives CDR1 KGHDR, CDR2 SFDVKD.

The chain couples TRBV4-1 to TRBJ2-1, with 9 bases identical to TRBD2. The germline V gene encodes CDR1 MGHRA and CDR2 YSYEKL. Trimming removed 0 bases from V and 0 bases from J; junction bases left unmatched: 0. The CDR3 consists of 16 residues. The CDR3 sequence is CASSQDSGGSYNEQFF. The CDR3, as DNA: TGCGCCAGCAGCCAAGATAGCGGGGGCTCCTACAATGAGCAGTTCTTC.

The rearrangement links TRBV9 to TRBJ2-1; D remains unclear. Between the trimmed V and J ends, which lost 0 bases and 4 bases, there was a span of 11 bases. The CDR3 contains 15 residues. Per germline, CDR1 SGDLS and CDR2 YYNGEE. Here the CDR3 DNA reads TGTGCCAGCAGCGTAGCTGAGATAAAATACAATGAGCAGTTCTTC. It codes for CASSVAEIKYNEQFF.

This clone has only a few counts. The chain is built from TRBV14 and TRBJ2-1; D is ambiguous. The CDR3 covers 14 residues. Trimming cost V 1 base and J 5 bases, with 9 bases left between them. Per germline, CDR1 SGHDN and CDR2 FVKESK. The CDR3 is CASSQGWANNEQFF. The DNA for the CDR3 is TGTGCCAGCAGCCAAGGGTGGGCTAACAATGAGCAGTTCTTC.

CDR3 DNA: TGTGCCAGTAGTCTGCCCTCGGGGATAGGCAATCAGCCCCAGCATTTT. Its protein product is CASSLPSGIGNQPQHF. The chain recombines TRBV19 with TRBJ1-5; the D is unclear. Trimming removed 5 bases at V and 2 bases at J, with 16 bases between. CDR1 and CDR2 (germline): LNHDA, SQIVND (reference sequence). The CDR3 extends over 16 amino acids.

The chain links TRBV12-3 or TRBV12-4 to TRBJ2-7; weak D call: TRBD1 (5 bases). The CDR3 loop spans 13 amino acids. V lost 5 bases to trimming and J lost 6 bases, with 14 bases between them. The CDR3 region is CASSTSRGGEQYF. CDR3 nucleotides: TGTGCCAGCAGTACTTCTAGGGGTGGCGAGCAGTACTTC.

J is TRBJ2-7 and V is TRBV11-1; 8 bases map to TRBD1. Per germline, CDR1 SGHAT and CDR2 FQDESV (reference sequence). The CDR3 runs to 16 residues. The J segment lost 3 bases and the V segment lost 5 bases, leaving 12 bases of the junction unmatched. The CDR3 loop is CASSLHLGTGHYEQYF. DNA for the CDR3: TGTGCCAGCAGCCTACACCTCGGGACAGGACACTACGAGCAGTACTTC. The whole variable domain, filled in from reference TRBV11-1 and TRBJ2-7, reads EAEVAQSPRYKITEKSQAVAFWCDPISGHATLYWYRQILGQGPELLVQFQDESVVDDSQLPKDRFSAERLKGVDSTLKIQPAELGDSAMYLCASSLHLGTGHYEQYFGPGTRLTVT.

J is TRBJ1-2 and V is TRBV6-5, with D unresolved. V lost 4 bases and J lost 6, with 12 bases in between. Germline V CDR1 and CDR2: MNHEY, SVGAGI. The CDR3 runs 13 residues. The CDR3, as DNA: TGTGCCAGCAGTTTACCGGGAACGGATGGCTACACCTTC. Residues: CASSLPGTDGYTF.

The rearrangement joins TRBV3-1 (or the pseudogene TRBV3-2) to TRBJ2-1, with 8 positions matching TRBD1. The CDR3 consists of 15 residues. Germline CDR1 LGHDT, CDR2 YNNKEL (reference sequence). V lost 5 bases, J lost 7 bases, and 10 bases stayed unmatched. DNA for the CDR3: TGTGCCAGCAGCACGATGACAGGGGTGGAAAATGAGCAGTTCTTC. Translation gives CASSTMTGVENEQFF.

This chain links TRBV9 with TRBJ1-4; D possibly corresponds to TRBD1 (6 bases). Trimming took off 3 bases at V and 13 bases at J, with 25 bases between the two ends. Germline loops: CDR1 SGDLS, CDR2 YYNGEE. The CDR3 contains 16 residues. This CDR3 is CASSAEPGQIGLRLFF. The CDR3 DNA sequence: TGTGCCAGCAGCGCGGAGCCGGGACAAATAGGGTTGAGACTGTTTTTT.

The rearrangement uses TRBV6-5 and TRBJ2-7, with TRBD1 matching 8 bases. V lost 6 bases and J lost 4; bases outside the gene matches: 8. Germline V lookup: CDR1 MNHEY, CDR2 SVGAGI. CDR3 length: 14 amino acids. DNA of the CDR3: TGTGCCAGCAGGGGACAGGATAACGCGTACGAGCAGTACTTC. Protein: CASRGQDNAYEQYF.

This clone was seen once. V usage is TRBV30 and J usage is TRBJ2-7; 11 bases are a match to TRBD2. Germline CDR1 is GTSNPN and CDR2 is SVGIG (reference sequence). J gave up 1 base and V 3 bases, and 11 bases lay outside the gene matches. The CDR3 totals 17 residues. The CDR3 DNA sequence: TGTGCCTGGAGCACCCTAGCGGGAGGCCATCCTTCCTACGAGCAGTACTTC. This sequence encodes CAWSTLAGGHPSYEQYF. Based on the CDR3 plus reference TRBV30 and TRBJ2-7, the full variable domain is SQTIHQWPATLVQPVGSPLSLECTVEGTSNPNLYWYRQAAGRGLQLLFYSVGIGQISSEVPQNLSASRPQDRQFILSSKKLLLSDSGFYLCAWSTLAGGHPSYEQYFGPGTRLTVT.

CDR3 sequence: CAWAALTSNEQFF. CDR3 bases: TGTGCCTGGGCGGCCCTGACTAGCAATGAGCAGTTCTTC. The rearrangement joins TRBV30 to TRBJ2-1; tentatively, D is TRBD2 (6 bases). This CDR3 spans 13 amino acids. The germline V gene encodes CDR1 GTSNPN and CDR2 SVGIG (reference sequence). Trimming stripped 5 bases from V and 6 bases from J, with 14 bases between.

The J gene is TRBJ2-3, the V gene TRBV27; D is ambiguous. The germline V gene has CDR1 MNHEY and CDR2 SMNVEV (reference sequence). Trimming pared 3 bases from V and 0 bases from J, leaving 10 bases between. CDR3 size: 15 residues. This chain's CDR3 is CASSFRLASTDTQYF. In DNA, the CDR3 is TGTGCCAGCAGTTTCAGACTTGCTAGCACAGATACGCAGTATTTT.

V gene TRBV19 combines with J gene TRBJ1-5, with TRBD1 as a possible D gene (6 bases). V lost 10 bases and J 3 bases, leaving 13 bases between the germline ends. Germline V gives CDR1 LNHDA, CDR2 SQIVND (reference sequence). This CDR3 is built from 13 residues. The CDR3 sequence is CATNGQINQPQHF. In DNA form, the CDR3 reads TGTGCCACCAACGGACAGATCAATCAGCCCCAGCATTTT.

The J gene is TRBJ2-7, the V gene TRBV6-5; TRBD1 matches at 7 bases. Trimming at V came to 0 bases and at J to 6 bases, leaving 5 bases not matched to a gene. The V gene's germline CDR1 is MNHEY and CDR2 SVGAGI. The CDR3 runs 14 residues. As DNA, the CDR3 is TGTGCCAGCAGTTACTCAAGGACAGGCCCCGAGCAGTACTTC. Translation: CASSYSRTGPEQYF.

The rearrangement uses TRBV5-5 and TRBJ2-7; the match to TRBD2 covers 7 bases. The CDR3 has 13 residues. Germline CDR1 and CDR2: SGHKS and YYEKEE (reference sequence). Trimming took 4 bases from V and 4 from J; bases not matched to a gene: 5. The CDR3 DNA reads TGTGCCAGCAGCACTGCGGGAGATTACGAGCAGTACTTC. Amino acids: CASSTAGDYEQYF.

This chain links TRBV14 with TRBJ2-1, with 8 bases matching TRBD2. The CDR3 loop spans 16 amino acids. Per the germline V gene, CDR1 is SGHDN and CDR2 is FVKESK. V trimming: 1 base; J trimming: 4 bases; junction bases outside the gene matches: 6. The CDR3 reads CASSQGGGRLYNEQFF. The CDR3 nucleotides are TGTGCCAGCAGCCAAGGGGGCGGGAGGCTTTACAATGAGCAGTTCTTC.

The rearrangement joins TRBV3-1 (or the pseudogene TRBV3-2) to TRBJ1-2, with D perhaps TRBD1 (5 bases). Trimming took off 0 bases at V and 8 bases at J, with 10 bases between the two ends. Germline CDR1 is LGHDT and CDR2 is YNNKEL (reference sequence). CDR3 size: 13 residues. The CDR3 DNA is TGTGCCAGCAGCCAAGATTTGGACACCGGCTACACCTTC. Encoded protein: CASSQDLDTGYTF.

This rearrangement joins TRBV6-4 to TRBJ1-2; no firm D call. Trimming took off 0 bases at V and 5 bases at J, with 10 bases between the two ends. The CDR3 extends over 14 amino acids. Germline CDR1 MRHNA, CDR2 SNTAGT. The CDR3 loop is CASSDSSRGYGYTF. Here the CDR3 DNA reads TGTGCCAGCAGTGACTCGAGTCGAGGTTATGGCTACACCTTC.

The gene calls are TRBV28 and TRBJ1-1; a weak D match, TRBD1 (5 bases). Germline V gives CDR1 MDHEN, CDR2 SYDVKM. Trimming left V 6 bases short and J 8 bases short, with 19 bases between. This CDR3 is built from 14 residues. The CDR3 region is CASSKRLEGIEAFF. The CDR3 coding sequence is TGTGCCAGCAGCAAGAGGTTGGAGGGGATAGAAGCTTTCTTT.

The chain combines TRBV4-3 with TRBJ1-1; D is unclear. CDR1 LGHNA and CDR2 YSLEER come from the germline V gene. The CDR3 contains 14 residues. V lost 0 bases and J lost 1, with 6 bases in between. CDR3 sequence reads: CASSQEWQNTEAFF. CDR3 DNA sequence: TGCGCCAGCAGCCAAGAATGGCAGAACACTGAAGCTTTCTTT.

V is TRBV7-2 and J is TRBJ1-4; weak D call: TRBD1 (5 bases). The CDR3 covers 15 residues. The germline gives CDR1 SGHTA, CDR2 FQGNSA. V lost 5 bases to trimming and J lost 8 bases, with 18 bases between them. As DNA, the CDR3 is TGTGCCAGCAGCGGATCAGGGCAGATCTTCGAAAAACTGTTTTTT. Translating gives CASSGSGQIFEKLFF. The full variable domain, its missing parts supplied by reference TRBV7-2 and TRBJ1-4, is GAGVSQSPSNKVTEKGKDVELRCDPISGHTALYWYRQSLGQGLEFLIYFQGNSAPDKSGLPSDRFSAERTGGSVSTLTIQRTQQEDSAVYLCASSGSGQIFEKLFFGSGTQLSVL.

The chain is built from TRBV9 and TRBJ2-1; 10 bases agree with TRBD2. The CDR3 contains 15 residues. Per germline, CDR1 SGDLS and CDR2 YYNGEE. With V trimmed by 3 bases and J by 9 bases, 9 bases remained unmatched. The CDR3 DNA sequence: TGTGCCAGCAGCGCGATAAGCGGGAGGGGGGGTGAGCAGTTCTTC. It codes for CASSAISGRGGEQFF.